Below, 28 T cell receptor beta chains from the same sample are listed, as sequenced in a study of cytomegalovirus exposure and HLA in healthy donors. The primer mix had 60 Vbeta and 13 Jbeta primers. TCRdb's table, derived via immunoSEQ multiplex PCR, lists solely in-frame clones and lacks some. The table includes some 170,000 clones, about four fifths detected once. Sequencing was done on a sample of PBMCs. The source is a man aged 25 to 40 in good health and CMV-seronegative.

The chain combines TRBV11-3 with TRBJ2-7; no firm D call. The CDR3 is 12 residues long. Per the germline V gene, CDR1 is SGHNT and CDR2 is YENEEA. Trimming cost V 5 bases and J 2 bases, with 7 bases left between them. CDR3 nucleotide sequence: TGTGCCAGCAGCAAGAACACCTACGAGCAGTACTTC. Amino acids: CASSKNTYEQYF.

The rearrangement links TRBV28 to TRBJ2-7, with D possibly being TRBD1 (5 bases). The CDR3 spans 14 residues. CDR1 and CDR2 from the germline V gene are MDHEN and SYDVKM. Trimming took off 2 bases at V and 5 bases at J, with 13 bases between the two ends. The CDR3 DNA reads TGTGCCAGCAGTTTACTAGGGGCCTCGGACGAGCAGTACTTC. It is translated as CASSLLGASDEQYF.

V usage is TRBV7-9 and J usage is TRBJ1-3; possible D gene TRBD1, 5 bases. V shed 1 base and J shed 10 bases, with 26 bases lying between them. Germline assignment: CDR1 SEHNR and CDR2 FQNEAQ (reference sequence). CDR3 length: 18 residues. CDR3 sequence: CASSLGGAVPTRLRTIYF. DNA of the CDR3: TGTGCCAGCAGCTTAGGTGGGGCAGTACCGACTCGTCTGCGGACCATATATTTT.

This clone showed up just a few times. The chain recombines TRBV2 with TRBJ1-3, with D possibly being TRBD1 (5 bases). Looked up from germline, CDR1 is SNHLY and CDR2 is FYNNEI. V dropped 3 bases and J dropped 7 bases, with 13 bases sitting between them. The CDR3 consists of 14 residues. The CDR3 nucleotides read TGTGCCAGCAGTGATATACAGGATCCGAACACCATATATTTT. It is translated as CASSDIQDPNTIYF.

The rearrangement uses TRBV19 and TRBJ1-2, with TRBD1 identical over 7 bases. The CDR3 extends over 16 amino acids. Trimming cost V 6 bases and J 2 bases; bases outside gene matches: 12. Germline V CDR1 and CDR2: LNHDA, SQIVND (reference sequence). This CDR3 reads CASRNKAGRGNYGYTF. The CDR3 bases are TGTGCCAGTAGAAACAAAGCGGGCAGGGGGAACTATGGCTACACCTTC.

The chain uses TRBV7-8 and TRBJ2-7, with a tentative D call TRBD2 (5 bases). Germline values: CDR1 SGHVS, CDR2 FQNEAQ. The CDR3 sequence is 12 residues long. V shed 5 bases and J shed 6 bases, with 11 bases lying between them. The DNA of the CDR3 is TGTGCCAGCAGCAATAGTGGGAGCGAGCAGTACTTC. Protein sequence: CASSNSGSEQYF.

The chain combines TRBV7-9 with TRBJ2-3, with 11 bases lining up with TRBD2. This CDR3 has 16 amino acids. The V segment lost 4 bases and the J segment 14 bases; nucleotides outside the gene matches: 17. CDR1 is SEHNR, CDR2 FQNEAQ, per germline (reference sequence). The CDR3 here is CASSSPLLIAGGEGYF. Here the CDR3 DNA reads TGTGCCAGCAGCTCCCCCCTCTTGATAGCGGGAGGGGAGGGGTATTTT.

The J gene is TRBJ1-1, the V gene TRBV18, with a weak D call TRBD1 (5 bases). This CDR3 is built from 15 residues. CDR1 is KGHSH, CDR2 LQKENI, per germline. Deletions cut 1 base from V and 6 bases from J, with 15 bases between. CDR3 bases: TGTGCCAGCTCACCACAGATACAGGAAGGGTCTGAAGCTTTCTTT. This codes for CASSPQIQEGSEAFF.

This chain joins TRBV5-4 and TRBJ1-1, with 9 bases lining up with TRBD1. This CDR3 is 16 amino acids long. Looked up from germline, CDR1 is SGHNT and CDR2 is YYREEE (reference sequence). The trim removed 3 bases at V and 2 bases at J, leaving 8 bases unmatched. The CDR3 loop is CASSYNAGQGNTEAFF. The CDR3 nucleotides read TGTGCCAGCAGCTACAACGCGGGACAGGGAAACACTGAAGCTTTCTTT.

The chain carries TRBV7-8 and TRBJ1-1; 7 bases fit TRBD1. V shed 2 bases, J shed 3 bases, and the junction held 3 bases outside the gene matches. The CDR3 has 14 residues. CDR1 is SGHVS, CDR2 FQNEAQ, per germline. CDR3 sequence: CASSLLDRDTEAFF. The CDR3 nucleotides are TGTGCCAGCAGCTTACTCGACAGGGACACTGAAGCTTTCTTT.

The gene calls are TRBV19 and TRBJ1-1; 7 bases are a match to TRBD1. This CDR3 comprises 13 residues. Germline CDR1 LNHDA, CDR2 SQIVND (reference sequence). The V segment lost 1 base and the J segment 8 bases; nucleotides outside the gene matches: 4. The DNA for the CDR3 is TGTGCCAGTAGTATAGGAGGGGGCGCCGAAGCTTTCTTT. As protein: CASSIGGGAEAFF.

The chain employs TRBV29-1 and TRBJ2-1; perhaps TRBD2 as D (6 bases). The CDR3 sequence is 13 residues long. Per the germline V gene, CDR1 is SQVTM and CDR2 is ANQGSEA. V was shortened by 7 bases and J by 6 bases, with 16 bases between the two germline ends. CDR3 bases: TGCAGCGGCTGGACTACGCTGATCAATGAGCAGTTCTTC. Amino acid sequence: CSGWTTLINEQFF.

In regard to this clone: This sample also contains other DNA sequences that code for the same CDR3. The CDR3 protein is CASSLGQGYGYTF. CDR3 bases: TGTGCCAGCAGCTTGGGACAGGGCTATGGCTACACCTTC. V gene TRBV7-9 combines with J gene TRBJ1-2, with TRBD1 identical over 9 bases. Germline CDR1 and CDR2: SEHNR and FQNEAQ (reference sequence). With 3 bases clipped from V and 4 bases from J, the junction kept 0 bases outside the gene matches. The CDR3 runs 13 residues.

Worth noting for this clone: At one of its ends the junction is not consistent with the germline gene, which may arise from a read error. Other DNA sequences in the sample encode the same CDR3. The chain links TRBV9 to TRBJ1-6; 9 nucleotides align to TRBD1. The V gene's germline CDR1 is SGDLS and CDR2 YYNGEE. CDR3 size: 16 residues. The CDR3 is CASSAAGTGSNSPLHF. The CDR3 region has the DNA TGCGCCAGCAGTGCAGCCGGGACAGGGTCAAATTCACCCCTCCACTTT. The variable domain in full, completed from reference TRBV9 and TRBJ1-6, reads DSGVTQTPKHLITATGQRVTLRCSPRSGDLSVYWYQQSLDQGLQFLIQYYNGEERAKGNILERFSAQQFPDLHSELNLSSLELGDSALYFCASSAAGTGSNSPLHFGNGTRLTVT.

This rearrangement joins TRBV28 to TRBJ2-6; possible D gene TRBD2, 6 bases. Germline CDR1 is MDHEN and CDR2 is SYDVKM. This CDR3 region has 16 residues. The V gene lost 3 bases and the J gene lost 1 base, with 10 bases spanning the gap. CDR3 nucleotides: TGTGCCAGCAGTTTCCCTGGGGGGTCTGGGGCCAACGTCCTGACTTTC. Translating gives CASSFPGGSGANVLTF.

CDR3: CASRRGGETQYF. The CDR3 bases are TGTGCCAGCAGACGGGGGGGAGAGACCCAGTACTTC. The chain links TRBV27 to TRBJ2-5, with 8 bases aligning to TRBD2. Germline V gene sequence: CDR1 MNHEY, CDR2 SMNVEV (reference sequence). This CDR3 is built from 12 residues. V trimming: 6 bases; J trimming: 4 bases; junction bases outside the gene matches: 1.

The chain uses TRBV10-3 and TRBJ2-5, with a tentative D call TRBD1 (6 bases). This CDR3 comprises 16 residues. V dropped 0 bases and J dropped 1 base, with 12 bases sitting between them. Germline CDR1 is ENHRY and CDR2 is SYGVKD. The CDR3 sequence is CAISESIQDSQETQYF. DNA for the CDR3: TGTGCCATCAGTGAGTCGATTCAGGACAGCCAAGAGACCCAGTACTTC.

The gene calls are TRBV4-2 and TRBJ1-5, with TRBD1 identical over 9 bases. CDR3 length: 15 residues. The V and J ends lost 4 bases and 5 bases, in that order; junction bases with no gene match: 6. CDR1 and CDR2 (germline): LGHNA, YNFKEQ. The chain's CDR3 is CASSPPGTGYQPQHF. CDR3 coding DNA: TGTGCCAGCAGCCCTCCCGGGACAGGGTATCAGCCCCAGCATTTT.

This chain joins TRBV5-6 and TRBJ2-1; 9 nucleotides agree with TRBD2. Losses at the gene ends were 5 bases for V and 1 base for J; bases not matched to a gene: 10. The CDR3 covers 17 residues. Germline V CDR1 and CDR2: SGHDT, YYEEEE. The CDR3 reads CASRGGSGSISYNEQFF. CDR3 nucleotide sequence: TGTGCCAGCAGGGGAGGTAGCGGGAGTATTTCCTACAATGAGCAGTTCTTC. Supplemented by reference TRBV5-6 and TRBJ2-1, the full variable domain reads DAGVTQSPTHLIKTRGQQVTLRCSPKSGHDTVSWYQQALGQGPQFIFQYYEEEERQRGNFPDRFSGHQFPNYSSELNVNALLLGDSALYLCASRGGSGSISYNEQFFGPGTRLTVL.

V gene TRBV29-1 combines with J gene TRBJ2-1; 7 bases align to TRBD2. The CDR3 covers 14 residues. The J segment lost 3 bases and the V segment lost 3 bases, leaving 5 bases of the junction unmatched. Germline CDR1 SQVTM, CDR2 ANQGSEA. The CDR3 protein is CSVEGRDYYNEQFF. The CDR3 nucleotides read TGCAGCGTTGAGGGCCGGGACTACTACAATGAGCAGTTCTTC.

This chain uses TRBV5-5 with TRBJ2-7, with a weak D call TRBD1 (5 bases). V lost 0 bases to trimming and J lost 3 bases, with 16 bases between them. The CDR3 has 16 amino acids. Germline V gene data show CDR1 as SGHKS and CDR2 as YYEKEE (reference sequence). The CDR3 DNA sequence: TGTGCCAGCAGCTTGGGGAACAGGTTCGACCTCTACGAGCAGTACTTC. Translation gives CASSLGNRFDLYEQYF.

V and J are TRBV29-1 and TRBJ2-3; the D gene is possibly TRBD2 (5 bases). The V and J ends lost 6 bases and 2 bases respectively, with 12 bases between them. From germline, CDR1 is SQVTM and CDR2 ANQGSEA. The CDR3 totals 13 residues. Here the CDR3 reads CSVTGIATDTQYF. The CDR3 nucleotides are TGCAGCGTCACCGGGATTGCCACAGATACGCAGTATTTT.

V and J are TRBV6-5 and TRBJ2-5; a weak D match, TRBD1 (6 bases). Matching the DNA end better, TRBJ2-7 makes the J call doubtful. This CDR3 is built from 13 residues. Germline assignment: CDR1 MNHEY and CDR2 SVGAGI. The CDR3 region is CASSYTYRAEQYF. DNA of the CDR3: TGTGCCAGCAGTTACACATACAGGGCCGAGCAGTACTTC.

The rearrangement joins TRBV28 to TRBJ1-1, with 9 positions matching TRBD1. V dropped 7 bases and J dropped 0; count of bases not matched to a gene: 12. CDR1 MDHEN and CDR2 SYDVKM come from the germline V gene. The length of the CDR3 is 17 residues. The CDR3 here is CASTLPPGQGLNTEAFF. CDR3 bases: TGTGCCAGCACACTCCCACCGGGACAGGGCCTGAACACTGAAGCTTTCTTT. The whole variable domain, filled in from reference TRBV28 and TRBJ1-1, reads DVKVTQSSRYLVKRTGEKVFLECVQDMDHENMFWYRQDPGLGLRLIYFSYDVKMKEKGDIPEGYSVSREKKERFSLILESASTNQTSMYLCASTLPPGQGLNTEAFFGQGTRLTVV.

This clone was observed a few times. The V call is TRBV29-1, the J call TRBJ2-1, with a possible D match to TRBD1 (6 bases). This CDR3 comprises 14 residues. The germline V and J ends were trimmed by 7 bases and 3 bases, with 16 bases remaining between them. Per germline, CDR1 SQVTM and CDR2 ANQGSEA. CDR3 nucleotides: TGCAGCGGTGTAGGGGGAGTAGGCTACAATGAGCAGTTCTTC. Translated: CSGVGGVGYNEQFF.

This chain joins TRBV7-8 and TRBJ2-7, with a possible D match to TRBD2 (5 bases). The CDR3 is 19 residues long. Germline values: CDR1 SGHVS, CDR2 FQNEAQ. Trimming left V 5 bases short and J 0 bases short, with 26 bases between. CDR3 in amino acids: CASSARTLALEALSYEQYF. CDR3 nucleotide sequence: TGTGCCAGCAGCGCCCGGACTTTAGCTTTGGAGGCCCTCTCCTACGAGCAGTACTTC.

CDR3 loop: CASSDSGGAADTQYF. The CDR3 nucleotides read TGTGCCAGCAGCGACAGCGGGGGGGCGGCAGATACGCAGTATTTT. V is TRBV7-3 and J is TRBJ2-3; 10 bases are a match to TRBD2. Germline trimming cut 5 bases from V and 4 bases from J; bases unmatched to any gene: 6. CDR1 and CDR2 from the germline V gene are SGHTA and FQGTGA. The CDR3 is 15 residues long.

This clone was seen more than once but under ten times. The chain combines TRBV4-3 with TRBJ2-2; 11 bases agree with TRBD2. The CDR3 is 20 residues long. Unmatched junction bases numbered 13, after V lost 4 bases and J lost 0 bases. Germline loops: CDR1 LGHNA, CDR2 YSLEER. CDR3 nucleotide sequence: TGCGCCAGCAGCCGTATACGGGGTCGACTAGCGGGATCGAACACCGGGGAGCTGTTTTTT. Translating it yields CASSRIRGRLAGSNTGELFF.